This TCR beta chain was recorded in a study of cytomegalovirus exposure and HLA in healthy donors. Study observations and caveats: According to the study, around 150 TCR beta chains were cytomegalovirus-associated. In a later analysis, at a false discovery rate of 0.05, 16,951 TCR beta sequences were associated with HLA alleles.

Concerning this clone itself: Its antigen remains unidentified.

Donors were ostensibly healthy at sampling, although undocumented immune exposures were probable. V gave up 4 bases and J gave up 5 bases, with 4 bases separating them. The CDR3 covers 11 residues. The germline gives CDR1 SGHRS, CDR2 YFSETQ. Primers for the PCR totalled 60 Vbeta and 13 Jbeta. Profiling relied on immunoSEQ multiplex PCR, and the TCRdb table lists in-frame clones only, not all of them. The table shows some 180,000 clones, with roughly 9.5% occurring only once. The clonotype was recovered from a woman in her 30s in good health and CMV-seropositive. The gene calls are TRBV5-1 and TRBJ2-1; D is undetermined. The sample was PBMCs. The CDR3 region is CASSPDNEQFF. DNA of the CDR3: TGCGCCAGCAGCCCTGACAATGAGCAGTTCTTC.